This TCR beta chain was observed in a study of cytomegalovirus exposure and HLA in healthy donors. This CDR3 region has 16 residues. Germline CDR1 and CDR2: ENHRY and SYGVKD. Trimming cost V 5 bases and J 6 bases, with 21 bases left between them. PCR was performed using 60 Vbeta and 13 Jbeta primers. The method was immunoSEQ multiplex PCR; TCRdb's version includes in-frame clones alone and lacks a portion of them. The sample lists fewer than 200,000 clones; approximately 80% were seen once. This clone was detected once. Its antigen is as yet unknown. Study results and limitations: Some V segments could not be told apart, so they were left out, TRBV6-2 and TRBV6-3 among them.

The receptor was derived from a woman between 45 and 60 years old in good health and CMV-seropositive. The chain links TRBV10-3 to TRBJ2-3, with D perhaps matching TRBD2 (6 bases). Sequencing was done on a sample of PBMCs. This CDR3 reads CAISPGLLMGGDTQYF. The CDR3 DNA reads TGTGCCATCAGTCCGGGACTCCTCATGGGTGGGGATACGCAGTATTTT.